This TCR beta chain was recorded in a study of shared clonotypes between healthy human individuals. The CDR3 covers 16 residues. V shed 2 bases and J shed 1 base, with 12 bases lying between them. Sequencing was performed with immunoSEQ multiplex PCR; in TCRdb, only in-frame clones are kept and a portion is missing. The sample has roughly 2.5 million clones, 90% to 95% seen once. The rearrangement joins TRBV23-1 to TRBJ2-1, with D unresolved. TRBV23-1 carries the ORF label, with uncertain function. The clonotype comes from a man aged 18 to 35 in good health. What was sequenced was naive CD4+ T cells sorted from blood. Subset noted: CD45RA+ positively selected. The CDR3: CASSQPHPRSYNEQFF. CDR3 nucleotide sequence: TGCGCCAGCAGTCAACCACACCCTAGGTCCTACAATGAGCAGTTCTTC.